This T cell receptor beta chain was recovered during a study of shared clonotypes between healthy human individuals. Assay used: immunoSEQ multiplex PCR; TCRdb lists only in-frame clones, some missing. Of 190,000 or so clones listed, 80% to 95% were seen once; the top ten hold around 0.067%. The sample comprised naive CD4+ T cells sorted from blood. The subset here: CD45RA+ positively selected. This sequence was found in a woman aged 30 to 39 in good health.

Written as DNA, the CDR3 is TGCGCCAGCAAGAGTCAGCGGGGAACAGATACGCAGTATTTT. Its protein product is CASKSQRGTDTQYF. The V and J genes are TRBV4-1 and TRBJ2-3; 7 bases align to TRBD2. The germline V gene has CDR1 MGHRA and CDR2 YSYEKL. The V segment lost 7 bases and the J segment 3 bases; nucleotides outside the gene matches: 7. CDR3 size: 14 residues.